The 11 T cell receptor beta chains listed next were all sequenced from one sample in a study of identical twins. Each CDR3 protein gets one entry after TCRdb re-called the 5' RACE reads with MiXCR. The sample lists 700,000 or so distinct CDR3 sequences; over 20% were seen once. In addition, the sample was reused for a study of T cells expressing NK-cell markers.

The sequencing input was PBMCs. All receptors derive from a woman younger than 30 in good health.

This clonotype was found a few times. V usage is TRBV5-1 and J usage is TRBJ2-2; no firm D call. The CDR3 runs to 13 residues. Germline CDR1 SGHRS, CDR2 YFSETQ. V lost 7 bases to trimming and J lost 6 bases, with 13 bases between them. CDR3: CASRWALAGELFF. Written as DNA, the CDR3 is TGCGCCAGCCGCTGGGCGTTAGCCGGGGAGCTGTTTTTT.

This chain's CDR3 is CASSLVRRTSGVGDEQFF. CDR3 nucleotides: TGTGCCAGCAGCTTAGTTCGGAGGACTAGCGGCGTTGGGGATGAGCAGTTCTTC. The V and J genes are TRBV11-2 and TRBJ2-1; TRBD2 matches 10 bases. From germline, CDR1 is SGHAT and CDR2 FQNNGV. The CDR3 consists of 18 residues. Unmatched junction bases numbered 14, after V lost 1 base and J lost 8 bases.

The V call is TRBV20-1, the J call TRBJ2-1; 10 bases are a match to TRBD1. Germline CDR1 reads DFQATT; CDR2 reads SNEGSKA (reference sequence). With V trimmed by 5 bases and J by 9 bases, 10 bases remained unmatched. CDR3 length: 14 residues. CDR3 coding DNA: TGCAGTGCTGGGGACAGGGGAAATGAGGGTGAGCAGTTCTTC. Amino acid sequence: CSAGDRGNEGEQFF.

This clonotype was picked up a small number of times. This chain uses TRBV20-1 with TRBJ2-2, with 9 bases aligning to TRBD1. Germline V gene lookup returns CDR1 DFQATT and CDR2 SNEGSKA (reference sequence). Losses at the gene ends were 5 bases for V and 0 bases for J; bases not matched to a gene: 4. This CDR3 region has 15 residues. CDR3 sequence: CSAPRTGANTGELFF. CDR3 nucleotides: TGCAGTGCTCCTAGGACAGGGGCGAACACCGGGGAGCTGTTTTTT.

With respect to this clonotype: One junction end disagrees with the germline gene, perhaps due to a read error. The chain has TRBV2 and TRBJ2-5; 7 bases match TRBD1. The germline CDR1 and CDR2 sequences are SNHLY and FYNNEI. The CDR3 runs 15 residues. CDR3 protein: CASSEDRVDGETQYF. The CDR3 DNA follows: TGTGCCAGCAGCGAAGACAGGGTGGATGGGGAGACCCAGTACTTC.

Here the CDR3 reads CASSPGLAGGPSPDTQYF. The CDR3 DNA sequence: TGTGCCAGCAGCCCGGGACTAGCGGGAGGGCCCTCACCAGATACGCAGTATTTT. This chain uses TRBV11-3 with TRBJ2-3; TRBD2 aligns across 16 bases. V was clipped by 5 bases and J by 4 bases; unmatched bases: 9. Germline lookup yields CDR1 SGHNT and CDR2 YENEEA. The length of the CDR3 is 18 residues.

The chain is built from TRBV6-1 and TRBJ2-4; the D gene is possibly TRBD1 (7 bases). This CDR3 contains 15 residues. Trimming pared 7 bases from V and 1 base from J, leaving 14 bases between. CDR1 and CDR2 from the germline V gene are MNHNS and SASEGT. CDR3 in amino acids: CASTSRGEAKNIQYF. The CDR3 DNA reads TGTGCCAGCACCAGCAGGGGGGAGGCCAAAAACATTCAGTACTTC.

This clonotype was counted a few times. The chain couples TRBV6-1 to TRBJ1-3, with D maybe TRBD1 (5 bases). Germline lookup yields CDR1 MNHNS and CDR2 SASEGT. Trimming removed 7 bases at V and 0 bases at J, with 13 bases between. The CDR3 totals 15 residues. The CDR3 DNA sequence: TGTGCCAGCACCTGGGGGGAAAGCTCTGGAAACACCATATATTTT. This translates into CASTWGESSGNTIYF.

There are many counts of this clonotype. This chain joins TRBV29-1 and TRBJ2-3; TRBD2 matches 13 bases. The CDR3 is 14 amino acids. Germline CDR1 SQVTM, CDR2 ANQGSEA. The V segment lost 6 bases and the J segment 5 bases; nucleotides outside the gene matches: 5. CDR3 amino acids: CSVGLAGVRDTQYF. CDR3 in DNA: TGCAGCGTAGGACTAGCGGGAGTAAGAGATACGCAGTATTTT.

DNA for the CDR3: TGTGCCAGCGTGGGCTACGAGCAGTACTTC. Its protein is CASVGYEQYF. The rearrangement joins TRBV6-2 or TRBV6-3 to TRBJ2-7; D is ambiguous. CDR3 length: 10 residues. Germline CDR1 is MNHEY and CDR2 is SVGEGT. The V end lost 8 bases, the J end lost 3 bases, and 5 bases lay between the germline ends.

This clonotype occurred a few times. The chain links TRBV9 to TRBJ2-2; D uncertain. The V gene lost 2 bases and the J gene lost 6 bases, with 5 bases spanning the gap. This CDR3 comprises 12 residues. Germline loops: CDR1 SGDLS, CDR2 YYNGEE. For the CDR3, the DNA is TGTGCCAGCAGCGTCCCTCCCGGGGAGCTGTTTTTT. Translation gives CASSVPPGELFF.